This is a list of T cell receptor beta chains from one sample in a study of cytomegalovirus exposure and HLA in healthy donors. The data were produced by immunoSEQ multiplex PCR, yet TCRdb's version contains in-frame clones alone and is incomplete. In the table there are 140,000 to 150,000 clones, 9.7% of which are singletons. Sequenced: PBMCs. The receptors here all came from a man in his fifties or sixties in good health and CMV-seronegative. Both conserved end residues are part of each CDR3. A D gene is named only where the DNA matches it firmly. A clone size is listed for some rows: how often the clone was seen (once, few, many), or a class if it is expanded.

j_call v_call d_call clone_size cdr3_aa cdr3_nt
TRBJ2-3 TRBV5-8 - - CASSSSTEPDTQYF TGTGCCAGCAGCTCTTCGACAGAACCAGATACGCAGTATTTT
TRBJ2-5 TRBV4-1 - few CASSQVQSAPSETQYF TGCGCCAGCAGCCAAGTCCAATCTGCCCCTAGCGAGACCCAGTACTTC
TRBJ2-1 TRBV30 - - CAWSAHARNEQFF TGTGCCTGGAGTGCCCACGCCAGGAATGAGCAGTTCTTC
TRBJ2-7 TRBV6-5 - - CASSLQGGPYEQYF TGTGCCAGCAGCCTGCAGGGGGGTCCCTACGAGCAGTACTTC
TRBJ2-1 TRBV7-3 - few CASSPGHSYNEQFF TGTGCCAGCAGCCCCGGACACTCCTACAATGAGCAGTTCTTC
TRBJ2-5 TRBV30 TRBD2 few CAWSQAGPTLGTQYF TGTGCCTGGAGTCAAGCGGGGCCTACCTTAGGGACCCAGTACTTC
TRBJ2-5 TRBV4-1 - few CASSQTTSSRETQYF TGCGCCAGCAGCCAAACGACTAGTTCGAGAGAGACCCAGTACTTC
TRBJ2-7 TRBV10-3 TRBD1 few CASRDRDRSYEQYF TGTGCCTCGAGGGACCGGGACAGGTCCTACGAGCAGTACTTC
TRBJ2-3 TRBV19 TRBD1 - CASSITGADTQYF TGTGCCAGTAGTATTACAGGGGCAGATACGCAGTATTTT
TRBJ2-7 TRBV9 TRBD2 - CASSVENSGAEQYF TGTGCCAGCAGCGTAGAAAATAGCGGGGCGGAGCAGTACTTC
TRBJ2-7 TRBV5-1 TRBD2 - CASSWGGGEPYEQYF TGCGCCAGCAGCTGGGGGGGTGGGGAACCATACGAGCAGTACTTC
TRBJ1-1 TRBV18 TRBD1 - CASSAGGLLGTEAFF TGTGCCAGCTCCGCAGGGGGCTTATTGGGGACTGAAGCTTTCTTT
TRBJ2-2 TRBV4-1 TRBD2 - CASSQPGLAGGPHLGGELFF TGCGCCAGCAGCCAACCGGGACTAGCGGGAGGGCCACATCTCGGCGGGGAGCTGTTTTTT
TRBJ2-6 TRBV4-1 TRBD1 - CASSTGALVSGANVLTF TGCGCCAGCAGTACAGGGGCCTTGGTCTCTGGGGCCAACGTCCTGACTTTC
TRBJ1-5 TRBV5-8 TRBD1 - CASSRGQGGQPQHF TGTGCCAGCAGCCGAGGACAGGGTGGTCAGCCCCAGCATTTT
TRBJ1-3 TRBV30 - - CAWSVWIPRGNTIYF TGTGCCTGGAGTGTATGGATCCCGAGGGGAAACACCATATATTTT
TRBJ1-1 TRBV5-4 TRBD1 - CASSRRGGGEAFF TGTGCCAGCAGCAGAAGAGGGGGCGGTGAAGCTTTCTTT
TRBJ1-4 TRBV7-2 TRBD1 - CASSSPPGQGNEKLFF TGTGCCAGCAGCTCCCCTCCGGGACAGGGAAACGAAAAACTGTTTTTT
TRBJ1-4 TRBV9 - - CASSVGVRAFNEKLFF TGTGCCAGCAGCGTAGGAGTGAGGGCCTTTAATGAAAAACTGTTTTTT
TRBJ2-7 TRBV28 - - CASITAGGGLRGEQYF TGTGCCAGCATCACAGCCGGTGGGGGACTTCGAGGGGAGCAGTACTTC
TRBJ2-3 TRBV9 - - CASSPTRSLTDTQYF TGTGCCAGCAGCCCCACTAGAAGCCTCACAGATACGCAGTATTTT
TRBJ2-3 TRBV30 TRBD2 - CAWSVTSGVGDTQYF TGTGCCTGGAGTGTAACTAGCGGGGTGGGAGATACGCAGTATTTT